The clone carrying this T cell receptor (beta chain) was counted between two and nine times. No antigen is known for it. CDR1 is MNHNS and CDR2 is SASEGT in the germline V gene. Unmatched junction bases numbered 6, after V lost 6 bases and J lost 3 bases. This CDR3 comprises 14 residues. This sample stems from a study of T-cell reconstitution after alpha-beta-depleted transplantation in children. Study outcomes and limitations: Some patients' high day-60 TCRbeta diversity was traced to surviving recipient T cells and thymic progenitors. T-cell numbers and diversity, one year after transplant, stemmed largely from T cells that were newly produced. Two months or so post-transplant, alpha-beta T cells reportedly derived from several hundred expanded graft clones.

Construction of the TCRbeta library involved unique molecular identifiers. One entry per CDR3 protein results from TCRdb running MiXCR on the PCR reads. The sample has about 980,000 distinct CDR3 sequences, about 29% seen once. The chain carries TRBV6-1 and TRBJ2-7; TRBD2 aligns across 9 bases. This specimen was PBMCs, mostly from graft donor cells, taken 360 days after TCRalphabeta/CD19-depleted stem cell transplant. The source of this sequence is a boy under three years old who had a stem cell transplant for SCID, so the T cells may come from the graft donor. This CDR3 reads CASRRTSEVYEQYF. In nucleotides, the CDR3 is TGTGCCAGCAGAAGGACTAGCGAGGTCTACGAGCAGTACTTC.